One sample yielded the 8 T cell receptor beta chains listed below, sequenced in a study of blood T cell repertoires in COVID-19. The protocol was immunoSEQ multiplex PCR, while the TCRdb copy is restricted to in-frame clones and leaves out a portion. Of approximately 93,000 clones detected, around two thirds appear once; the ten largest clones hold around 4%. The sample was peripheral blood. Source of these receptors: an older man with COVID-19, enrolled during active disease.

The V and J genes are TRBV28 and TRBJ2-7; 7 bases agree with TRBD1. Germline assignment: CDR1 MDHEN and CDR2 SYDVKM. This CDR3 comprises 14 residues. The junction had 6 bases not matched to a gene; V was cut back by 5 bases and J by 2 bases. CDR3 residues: CASSIGTEAYEQYF. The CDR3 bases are TGTGCCAGCAGTATAGGGACAGAGGCCTACGAGCAGTACTTC.

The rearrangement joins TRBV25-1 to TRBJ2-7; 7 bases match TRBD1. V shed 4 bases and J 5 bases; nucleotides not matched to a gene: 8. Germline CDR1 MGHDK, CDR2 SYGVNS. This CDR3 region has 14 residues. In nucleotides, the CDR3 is TGTGCCAGCAGTGCCTTCACAGGGGTCCACGAGCAGTACTTC. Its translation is CASSAFTGVHEQYF.

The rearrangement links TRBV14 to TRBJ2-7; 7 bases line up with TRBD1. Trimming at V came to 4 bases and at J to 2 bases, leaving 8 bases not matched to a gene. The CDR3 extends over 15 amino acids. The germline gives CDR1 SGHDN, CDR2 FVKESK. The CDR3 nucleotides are TGTGCCAGCAGCCCACAGGGGCTAAAGACCTACGAGCAGTACTTC. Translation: CASSPQGLKTYEQYF.

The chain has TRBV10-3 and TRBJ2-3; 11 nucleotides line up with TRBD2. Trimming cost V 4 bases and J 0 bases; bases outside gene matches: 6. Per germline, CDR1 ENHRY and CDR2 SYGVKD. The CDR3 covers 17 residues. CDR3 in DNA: TGTGCCATCAGTGTCGTGACTAGCGGGAAGAGCACAGATACGCAGTATTTT. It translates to CAISVVTSGKSTDTQYF.

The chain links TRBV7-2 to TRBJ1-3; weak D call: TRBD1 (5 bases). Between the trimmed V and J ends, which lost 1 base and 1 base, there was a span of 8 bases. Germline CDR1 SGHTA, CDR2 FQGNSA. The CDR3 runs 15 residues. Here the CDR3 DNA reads TGTGCCAGCAGCTTAGGGGCAGGGTCTGGAAACACCATATATTTT. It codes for CASSLGAGSGNTIYF.

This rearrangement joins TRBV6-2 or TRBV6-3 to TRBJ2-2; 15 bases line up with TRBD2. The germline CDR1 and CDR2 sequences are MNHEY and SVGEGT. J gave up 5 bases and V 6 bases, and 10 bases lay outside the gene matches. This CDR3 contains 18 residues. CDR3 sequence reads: CASSPWTSGRGRTGELFF. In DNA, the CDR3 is TGTGCCAGCAGCCCGTGGACTAGCGGGAGGGGGCGAACCGGGGAGCTGTTTTTT.

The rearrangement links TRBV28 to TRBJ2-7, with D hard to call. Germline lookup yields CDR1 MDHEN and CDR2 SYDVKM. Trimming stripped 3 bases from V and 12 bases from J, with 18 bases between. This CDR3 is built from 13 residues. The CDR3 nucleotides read TGTGCCAGCAGTTTCACCAACTCCTGGGCTGGGTACTTC. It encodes CASSFTNSWAGYF.

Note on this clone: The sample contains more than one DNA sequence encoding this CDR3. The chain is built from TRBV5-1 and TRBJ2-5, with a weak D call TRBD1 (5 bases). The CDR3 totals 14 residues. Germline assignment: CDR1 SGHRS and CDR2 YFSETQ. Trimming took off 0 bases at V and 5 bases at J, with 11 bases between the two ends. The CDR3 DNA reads TGCGCCAGCAGCTTGGCGCAAAAGGGGGAGACCCAGTACTTC. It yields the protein CASSLAQKGETQYF.